This T cell receptor beta chain was captured in a study of vaccination effects on CD4 cells after COVID-19. General study points: Recruitment yielded few convalescent patients, and the study had no early post-infection timepoints. Long after vaccination, the clones induced by infection and by vaccine shrank markedly in size.

Upon completion of more than 9 days in culture, CD4+ T cells were isolated. Two-dose BNT162b2 or mRNA-1273 vaccination was given to participants. Method: immunoSEQ multiplex PCR; TCRdb's copy keeps in-frame clones and lacks some. This sample has under 70,000 clones, with around 70% found just once. J lost 3 bases, V lost 0 bases, and 7 bases had no gene match. Per the germline V gene, CDR1 is MGHRA and CDR2 is YSYEKL. The CDR3 is 16 amino acids. Regarding this clone: The antigen is unknown.

The chain has TRBV4-1 and TRBJ2-7, with 8 positions matching TRBD1. The specimen was CD4+ T cells from PBMCs cultured without peptide, collected after COVID-19 vaccination. This clonotype was sampled from a human donor who received a COVID-19 vaccine. CDR3 sequence reads: CASSQEPDRGNYEQYV. CDR3 bases: TGCGCCAGCAGCCAAGAACCCGACAGGGGAAACTACGAGCAGTACGTC.